The following is a TCR beta chain sequence with its context. The record originates from a study of cytotoxic CD8 clonotypes in ibrutinib-treated CLL. The repertoire was sequenced with immunoSEQ multiplex PCR; TCRdb's copy has only in-frame clones and lacks some. Of approximately 340,000 clones listed, 67% are singletons. With 2 bases clipped from V and 4 bases from J, the junction kept 5 bases outside the gene matches. CDR3 size: 17 residues. Germline V gives CDR1 LGHNA, CDR2 YNFKEQ. The chain carries TRBV4-2 and TRBJ2-5, with 15 bases that match TRBD2. This TCR was sampled from a human donor with chronic lymphocytic leukemia. Source: PBMCs, taken after 36 months of ibrutinib treatment. CDR3: CASSQLGLAGGPETQYF. Here the CDR3 DNA reads TGTGCCAGCAGCCAATTAGGACTAGCGGGGGGGCCAGAGACCCAGTACTTC.